The sequence of this TCR beta chain was determined in a study of spatial heterogeneity in lung cancer. Points from the study as a whole: Tumor TCRs that were ubiquitous and expanded showed up in blood more at resection than follow-up.

Notes on this clonotype: Its antigen remains unidentified.

MiXCR was run by TCRdb on the 5' RACE reads, yielding one entry per CDR3 protein. The data contain 40,000 to 45,000 distinct CDR3 sequences, 20% to 25% of them singletons. The time point: blood at routine non-recurrence follow-up after resection. Unsorted whole RNA from tumor, nontumor lung or frozen PBMC underwent sequencing. Trimming took 2 bases from V and 7 from J, leaving 12 bases between them. Germline CDR1 DFQATT, CDR2 SNEGSKA (reference sequence). The CDR3 runs 14 residues. The chain joins TRBV20-1 to TRBJ1-6; no firm D call. This sample comprised PBMCs, obtained at follow-up. The sequence came from a female donor with early-stage non-small cell lung cancer. The CDR3 nucleotides are TGCAGTGCTAGATTTCAGGACGGAAATTCACCCCTCCACTTT. Amino acid sequence: CSARFQDGNSPLHF.